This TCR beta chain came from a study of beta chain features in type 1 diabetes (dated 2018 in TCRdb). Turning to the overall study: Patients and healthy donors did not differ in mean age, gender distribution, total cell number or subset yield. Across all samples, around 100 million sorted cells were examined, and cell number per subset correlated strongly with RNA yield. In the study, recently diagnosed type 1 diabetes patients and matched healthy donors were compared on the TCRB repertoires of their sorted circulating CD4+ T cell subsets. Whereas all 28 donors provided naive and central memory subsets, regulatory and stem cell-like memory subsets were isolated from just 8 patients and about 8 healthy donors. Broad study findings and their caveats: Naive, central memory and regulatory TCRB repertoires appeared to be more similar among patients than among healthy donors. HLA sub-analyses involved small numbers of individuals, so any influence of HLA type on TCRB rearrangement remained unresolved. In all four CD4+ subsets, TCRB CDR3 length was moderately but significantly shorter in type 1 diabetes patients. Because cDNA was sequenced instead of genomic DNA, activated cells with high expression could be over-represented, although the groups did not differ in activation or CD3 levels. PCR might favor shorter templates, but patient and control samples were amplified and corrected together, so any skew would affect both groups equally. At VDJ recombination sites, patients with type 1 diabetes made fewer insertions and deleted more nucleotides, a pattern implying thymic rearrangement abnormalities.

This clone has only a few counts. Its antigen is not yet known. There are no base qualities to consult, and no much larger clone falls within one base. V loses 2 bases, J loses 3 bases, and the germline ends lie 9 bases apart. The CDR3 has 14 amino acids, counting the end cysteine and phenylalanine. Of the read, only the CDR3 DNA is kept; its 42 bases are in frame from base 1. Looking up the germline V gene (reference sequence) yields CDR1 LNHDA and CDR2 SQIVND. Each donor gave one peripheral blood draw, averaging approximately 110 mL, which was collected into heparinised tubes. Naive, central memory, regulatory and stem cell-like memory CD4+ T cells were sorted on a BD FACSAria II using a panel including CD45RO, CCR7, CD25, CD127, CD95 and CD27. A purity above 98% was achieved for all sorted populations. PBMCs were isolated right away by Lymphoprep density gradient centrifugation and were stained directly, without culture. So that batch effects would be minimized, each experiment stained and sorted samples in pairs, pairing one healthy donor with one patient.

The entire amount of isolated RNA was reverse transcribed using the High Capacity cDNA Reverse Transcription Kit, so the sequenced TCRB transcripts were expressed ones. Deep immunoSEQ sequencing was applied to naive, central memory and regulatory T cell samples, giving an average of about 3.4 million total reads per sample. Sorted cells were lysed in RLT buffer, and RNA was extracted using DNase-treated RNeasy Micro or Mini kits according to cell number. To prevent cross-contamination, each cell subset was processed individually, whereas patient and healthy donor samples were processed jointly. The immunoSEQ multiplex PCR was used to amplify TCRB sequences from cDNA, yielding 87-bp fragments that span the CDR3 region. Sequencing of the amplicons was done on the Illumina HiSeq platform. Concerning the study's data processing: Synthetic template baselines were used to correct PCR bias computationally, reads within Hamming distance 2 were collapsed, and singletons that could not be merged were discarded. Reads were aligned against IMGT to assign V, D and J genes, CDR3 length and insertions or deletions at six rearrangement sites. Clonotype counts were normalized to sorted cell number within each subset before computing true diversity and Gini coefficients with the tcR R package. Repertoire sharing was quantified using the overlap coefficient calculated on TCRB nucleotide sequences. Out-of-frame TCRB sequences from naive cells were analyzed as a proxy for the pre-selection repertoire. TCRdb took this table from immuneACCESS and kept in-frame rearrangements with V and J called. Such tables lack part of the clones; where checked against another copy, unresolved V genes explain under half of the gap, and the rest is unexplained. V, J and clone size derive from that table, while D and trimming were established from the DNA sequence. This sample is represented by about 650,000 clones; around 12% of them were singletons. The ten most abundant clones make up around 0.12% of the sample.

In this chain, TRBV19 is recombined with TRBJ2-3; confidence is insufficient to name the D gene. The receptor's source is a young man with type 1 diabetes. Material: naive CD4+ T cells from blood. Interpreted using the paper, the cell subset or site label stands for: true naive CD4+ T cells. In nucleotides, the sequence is TGTGCCAGTAGTATACAACAAACGACAGATACGCAGTATTTT. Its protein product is CASSIQQTTDTQYF.